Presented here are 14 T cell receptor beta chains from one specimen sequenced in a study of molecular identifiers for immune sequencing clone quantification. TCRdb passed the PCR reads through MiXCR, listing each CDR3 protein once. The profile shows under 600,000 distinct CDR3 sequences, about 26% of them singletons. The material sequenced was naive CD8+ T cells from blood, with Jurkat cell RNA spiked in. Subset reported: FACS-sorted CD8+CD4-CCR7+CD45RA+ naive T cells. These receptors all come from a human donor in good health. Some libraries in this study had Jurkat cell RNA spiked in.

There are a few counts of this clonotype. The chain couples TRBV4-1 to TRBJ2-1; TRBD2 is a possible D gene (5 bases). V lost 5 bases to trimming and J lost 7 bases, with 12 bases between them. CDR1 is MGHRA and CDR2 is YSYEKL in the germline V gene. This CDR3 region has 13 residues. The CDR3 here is CASSISEWNEQFF. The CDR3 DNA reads TGCGCCAGCAGCATTAGCGAGTGGAATGAGCAGTTCTTC.

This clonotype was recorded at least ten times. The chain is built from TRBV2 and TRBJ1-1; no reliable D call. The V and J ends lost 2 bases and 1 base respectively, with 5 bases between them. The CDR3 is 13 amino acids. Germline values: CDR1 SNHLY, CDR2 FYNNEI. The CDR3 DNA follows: TGTGCCAGCAGTGAACAGCCGAACACTGAAGCTTTCTTT. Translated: CASSEQPNTEAFF.

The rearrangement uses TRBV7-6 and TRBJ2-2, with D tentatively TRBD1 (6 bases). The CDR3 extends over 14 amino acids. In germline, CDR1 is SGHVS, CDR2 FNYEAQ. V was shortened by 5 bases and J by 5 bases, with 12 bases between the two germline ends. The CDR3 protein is CASSPGVETGELFF. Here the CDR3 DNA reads TGTGCCAGCAGCCCAGGGGTCGAGACCGGGGAGCTGTTTTTT. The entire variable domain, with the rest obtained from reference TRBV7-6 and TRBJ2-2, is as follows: GAGVSQSPRYKVTKRGQDVALRCDPISGHVSLYWYRQALGQGPEFLTYFNYEAQQDKSGLPNDRFSAERPEGSISTLTIQRTEQRDSAMYRCASSPGVETGELFFGEGSRLTVL.

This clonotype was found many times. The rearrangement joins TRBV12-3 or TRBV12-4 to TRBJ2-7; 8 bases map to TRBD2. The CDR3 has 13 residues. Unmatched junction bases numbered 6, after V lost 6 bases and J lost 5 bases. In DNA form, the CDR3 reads TGTGCCAGCAGATTGAGCGGGAGCCACGAGCAGTACTTC. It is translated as CASRLSGSHEQYF.

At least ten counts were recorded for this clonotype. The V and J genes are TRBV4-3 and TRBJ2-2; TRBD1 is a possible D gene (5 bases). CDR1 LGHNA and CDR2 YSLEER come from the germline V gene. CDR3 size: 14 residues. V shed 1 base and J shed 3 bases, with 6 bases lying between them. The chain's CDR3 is CASSQVGDTGELFF. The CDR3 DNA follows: TGCGCCAGCAGCCAAGTAGGGGACACCGGGGAGCTGTTTTTT.

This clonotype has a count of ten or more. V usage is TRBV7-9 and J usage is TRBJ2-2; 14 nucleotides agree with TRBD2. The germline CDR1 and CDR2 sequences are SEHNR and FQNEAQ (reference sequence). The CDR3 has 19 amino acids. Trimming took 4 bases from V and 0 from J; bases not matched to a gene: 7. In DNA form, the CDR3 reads TGTGCCAGCAGCTCCCCCAGGGGACTAGCGGGGGCGAACACCGGGGAGCTGTTTTTT. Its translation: CASSSPRGLAGANTGELFF.

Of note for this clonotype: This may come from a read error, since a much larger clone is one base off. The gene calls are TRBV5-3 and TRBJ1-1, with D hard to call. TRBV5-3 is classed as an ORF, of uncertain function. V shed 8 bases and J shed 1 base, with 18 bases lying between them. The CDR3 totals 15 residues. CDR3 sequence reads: CASTQLDRSNTEAFF. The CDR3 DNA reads TGTGCCAGCACCCAACTGGACCGCTCGAACACTGAAGCTTTCTTT.

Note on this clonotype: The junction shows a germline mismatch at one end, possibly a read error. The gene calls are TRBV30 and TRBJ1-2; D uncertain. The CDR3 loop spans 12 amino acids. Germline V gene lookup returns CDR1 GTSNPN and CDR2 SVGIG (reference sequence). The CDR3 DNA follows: TGTGCCTGGAGTGCCATCCACTACGGCTACACCTTC. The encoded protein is CAWSAIHYGYTF.

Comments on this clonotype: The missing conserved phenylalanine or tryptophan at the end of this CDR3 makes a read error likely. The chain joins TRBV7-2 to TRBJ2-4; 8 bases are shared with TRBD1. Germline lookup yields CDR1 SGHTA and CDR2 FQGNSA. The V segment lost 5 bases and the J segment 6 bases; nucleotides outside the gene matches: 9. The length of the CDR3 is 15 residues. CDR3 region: CASSTPRGQGNIQYL. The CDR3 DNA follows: TGTGCCAGCAGCACTCCCCGCGGACAGGGAAACATTCAGTACTTA.

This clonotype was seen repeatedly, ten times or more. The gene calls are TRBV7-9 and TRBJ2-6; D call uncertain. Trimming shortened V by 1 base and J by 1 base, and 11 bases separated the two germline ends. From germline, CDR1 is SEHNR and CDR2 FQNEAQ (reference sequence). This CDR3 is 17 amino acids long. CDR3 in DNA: TGTGCCAGCAGCTTAGAGTATTCGTTGTCTGGGGCCAACGTCCTGACTTTC. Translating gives CASSLEYSLSGANVLTF.

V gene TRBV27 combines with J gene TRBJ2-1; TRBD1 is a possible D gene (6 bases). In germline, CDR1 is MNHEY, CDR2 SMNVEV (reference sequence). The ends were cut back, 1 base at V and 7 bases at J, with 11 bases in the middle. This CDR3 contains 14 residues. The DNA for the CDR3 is TGTGCCAGCAGTTTATTGACAGGTGGAAATGAGCAGTTCTTC. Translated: CASSLLTGGNEQFF.

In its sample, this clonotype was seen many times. The CDR3 nucleotides are TGTGCCAGCAGTGAACAGCTTCAGCCCCAGCATTTT. Translated: CASSEQLQPQHF. The rearrangement joins TRBV2 to TRBJ1-5; no clear D gene. V was cut by 2 bases and J by 6 bases, with 5 bases left in between. The CDR3 runs 12 residues. Per the germline V gene, CDR1 is SNHLY and CDR2 is FYNNEI.

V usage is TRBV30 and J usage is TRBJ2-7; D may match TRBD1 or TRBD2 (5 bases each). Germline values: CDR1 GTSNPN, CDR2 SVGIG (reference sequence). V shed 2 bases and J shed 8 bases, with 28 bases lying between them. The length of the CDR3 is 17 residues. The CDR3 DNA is TGTGCCTGGAGTCCCCCGAACTATCGGGACGTGCATCTTCAGCAGTACTTC. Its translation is CAWSPPNYRDVHLQQYF.

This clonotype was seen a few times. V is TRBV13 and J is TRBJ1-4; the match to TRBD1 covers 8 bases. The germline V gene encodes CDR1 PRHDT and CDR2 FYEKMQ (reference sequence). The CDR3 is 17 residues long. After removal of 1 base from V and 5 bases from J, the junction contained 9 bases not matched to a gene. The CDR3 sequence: CASSLAVRGQANEKLFF. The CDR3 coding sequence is TGTGCCAGCAGCTTAGCAGTTCGGGGACAGGCGAATGAAAAACTGTTTTTT.